This T cell receptor beta chain stems from a study of graft-versus-host responses after intestinal transplantation. At the level of the study: Transplants given to recipients were multivisceral, liver-intestinal, or isolated intestinal. Recipients across the board were started on anti-thymocyte globulin induction, then kept on tacrolimus and steroids for about 3 years.

With regard to this clone: Its antigen is currently unknown.

The assay was immunoSEQ multiplex PCR, and TCRdb's table has in-frame clones only and misses some. Among around 97,000 clones listed, about 89% were seen once. The study's findings and limits: Recipient marrow held GvH clones, some first seen in ileum or blood. With peak circulating GvH clone levels came an association with early post-transplant HvG declines.

Material: unstimulated CD8+ T cells sorted from spleen or lymph node cells, obtained before intestinal transplant. The clonotype originates from a human donor who received an intestinal transplant.

The CDR3 spells CASSEGPYEQYF. In DNA form, the CDR3 reads TGTGCCAGCAGTGAAGGCCCCTACGAGCAGTACTTC. The J gene is TRBJ2-7, the V gene TRBV6-1, with D unresolved. V dropped 1 base and J dropped 2 bases, with 3 bases sitting between them. Germline V CDR1 and CDR2: MNHNS, SASEGT. The CDR3 extends over 12 amino acids.